This T cell receptor (beta chain) was identified in a study of shared clonotypes between healthy human individuals (TCRdb year 2020). Regarding the study in general: The cohort comprised a couple of women and a few men aged 18 to 49 years. Between about 0.8 and 9.5 billion PBMCs per donor were obtained by leukapheresis. Blood TCR repertoires of four to six healthy adults were deeply sequenced to estimate repertoire size and the extent of clonotype sharing between individuals. For each donor, CD4 naive and CD4 memory were each given three plates, CD8 naive was given two plates, and CD8 memory was given one plate. To increase sequencing depth and limit assay-specific biases, TCR repertoire library preparation and sequencing were carried out by different laboratories using diverse techniques.

On the study overall, not on this receptor specifically: Compared with non-shared clonotypes, clonotypes shared by all four sorted-subset donors had higher generation probabilities. Larger estimated clonotype richness was generally found for naive subsets than for memory subsets. Based on pairwise subsampling, the degree of clonotype sharing among donors was expected to be affected by sequencing depth. Incomplete sequencing was indicated by rarefaction of sorted-subset datasets, despite the large sequencing depth. Sampling was restricted to blood, and TCR repertoires in tissues likely differ from the TCR repertoires found in blood. Sharing across a handful of donors was observed for roughly 5% of naive CD4, over 3% of naive CD8, over 2% of memory CD4, and over 0.3% of memory CD8 clonotypes. Because the study included only a small number of donors, the genetic and exposure-history diversity represented was limited.

The CDR3 starts with the cysteine, ends with the phenylalanine, and has 13 residues. The kept DNA is CDR3 alone, 39 bases in frame from the first base. V gives up 6 bases and J gives up 5 bases, and the segment between their germline ends measures 13 bases. CDR1 and CDR2 (MNHEY, SVGAGI) derive from the germline V gene. Using the deep immunoSEQ assay, multiplex PCR amplified TCR CDR3 regions from genomic DNA. Extracted genomic DNA from each cell subset was distributed evenly across all wells of several immunoSEQ 96-well plates, and each plate was treated as a replicate. For sorted subsets, about 220 ng of genomic DNA, equivalent to roughly 33,000 T cell genomes, went into each replicate PCR. Purified libraries were measured with a Qubit 3.0 fluorometer, size-checked on a Bioanalyzer 2100, and measured again with the KAPA Library Quantification kit. Every immunoSEQ 96-well plate was sequenced on a separate single-read 150-cycle Illumina NextSeq 550 flow cell. Concerning the study's data processing: Because the immunoSEQ output included only junctional sequences and no quality scores, the filtering could not be the same as the filtering used for full-length reads. Sequences were annotated with PyIR, a Python wrapper for IgBLAST v1.9, and V/J genes and CDR3 were assigned using IMGT germline references. Reads with weak V/J assignments (E-value above 1e-6), missing CDR3, stop codons, out-of-frame junctions, or ambiguous translated residues were removed. V3J clonotypes were defined as sequences sharing an identical inferred V gene, J gene, and CDR3 amino acid sequence. Percentage overlap between repertoires was calculated by dividing the number of shared unique clonotypes by the size of the smaller repertoire. Repertoire richness was assessed with RTK rarefaction, the Chao1 estimator, and Recon v2.1 estimates of unobserved clonotypes. Generation probabilities for all TCRbeta clonotypes obtained by the gDNA method from a handful of donors were computed using OLGA. TCRdb took over this immuneACCESS table, retaining in-frame rearrangements with V and J assigned. Such tables are incomplete; in checked studies, under half of the missing clones stem from an unresolved V gene, and the remainder is unexplained. D and trimming were read from the DNA, whereas the V and J calls and clone size are those reported in that table. The sample table holds roughly 2.5 million clones, of which around 94% were seen once. The ten largest clones capture roughly 0.14% of the sample.

Of note for this clone: What antigen it recognizes has not been identified. No per-base quality is available; no much larger clone lies one base away.

Healthy HIV-negative adults with no recently reported acute infections or vaccinations were included as donors. Every donor was a Caucasian adult living in Nashville, Tennessee, USA. CD4+ T cells were enriched by magnetic negative selection, after which naive cells were positively selected on CD45RA and the negative fraction was taken as the memory subset. After blood collection by leukapheresis, PBMCs were isolated using Ficoll-Histopaque density gradient centrifugation and then cryopreserved in the vapor phase of liquid nitrogen. Analytical flow cytometry was used to check the purity and quantity of each magnetically sorted T cell population. Genomic DNA was isolated from each sorted fraction and quantified by UV absorbance on a Nanodrop 2000c.

The receptor's source is a man in his late teens or twenties in good health. The specimen was naive CD4+ T cells sorted from blood. This sample's cell subset or site label indicates: CD45RA+ positively selected. Recombination connected TRBV6-5 to TRBJ1-1, with TRBD1 perhaps the D gene, on 6 matching bases. The CDR3 region reads CASSRTRGTEAFF. The DNA is TGTGCCAGCAGCCGAACCAGGGGAACTGAAGCTTTCTTT.